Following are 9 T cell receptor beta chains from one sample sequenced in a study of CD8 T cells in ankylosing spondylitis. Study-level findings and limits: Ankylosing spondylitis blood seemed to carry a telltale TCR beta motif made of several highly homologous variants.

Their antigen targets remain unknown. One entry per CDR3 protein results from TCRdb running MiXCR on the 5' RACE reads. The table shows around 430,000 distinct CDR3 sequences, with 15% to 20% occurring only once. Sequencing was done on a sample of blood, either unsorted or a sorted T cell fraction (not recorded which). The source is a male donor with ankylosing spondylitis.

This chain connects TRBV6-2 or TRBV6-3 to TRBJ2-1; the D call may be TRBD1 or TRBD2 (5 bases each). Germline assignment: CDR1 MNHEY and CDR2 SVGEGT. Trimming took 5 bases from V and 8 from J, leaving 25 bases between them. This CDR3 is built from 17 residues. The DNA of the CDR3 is TGTGCCAGCAGTCCCGAATCACAGGAATTTGGAGGCGATGAGCAGTTCTTC. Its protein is CASSPESQEFGGDEQFF.

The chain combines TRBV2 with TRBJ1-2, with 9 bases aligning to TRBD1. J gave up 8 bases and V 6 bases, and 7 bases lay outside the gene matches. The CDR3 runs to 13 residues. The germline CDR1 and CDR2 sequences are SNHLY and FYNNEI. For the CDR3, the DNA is TGTGCCAGCAGAGTACAGGGGGCTAAGGGCTACACCTTC. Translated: CASRVQGAKGYTF.

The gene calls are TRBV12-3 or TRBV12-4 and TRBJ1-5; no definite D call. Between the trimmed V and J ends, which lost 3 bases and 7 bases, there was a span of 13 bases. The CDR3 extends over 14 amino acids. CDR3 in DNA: TGTGCCAGCAGTTTGGGGAGGGTTGGCCAGCCCCAGCATTTT. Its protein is CASSLGRVGQPQHF.

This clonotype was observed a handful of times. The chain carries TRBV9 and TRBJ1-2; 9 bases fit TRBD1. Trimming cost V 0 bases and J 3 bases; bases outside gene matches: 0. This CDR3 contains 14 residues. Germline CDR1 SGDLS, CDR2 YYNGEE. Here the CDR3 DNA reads TGTGCCAGCAGCGTAGGGACAGGGGACTATGGCTACACCTTC. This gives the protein CASSVGTGDYGYTF.

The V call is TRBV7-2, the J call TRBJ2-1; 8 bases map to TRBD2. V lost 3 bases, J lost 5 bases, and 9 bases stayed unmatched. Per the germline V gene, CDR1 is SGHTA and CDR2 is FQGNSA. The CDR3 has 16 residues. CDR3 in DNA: TGTGCCAGCAGCTTGGTCAGCGGGAGTTTCGACAATGAGCAGTTCTTC. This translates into CASSLVSGSFDNEQFF. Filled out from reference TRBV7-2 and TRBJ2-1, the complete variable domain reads GAGVSQSPSNKVTEKGKDVELRCDPISGHTALYWYRQSLGQGLEFLIYFQGNSAPDKSGLPSDRFSAERTGGSVSTLTIQRTQQEDSAVYLCASSLVSGSFDNEQFFGPGTRLTVL.

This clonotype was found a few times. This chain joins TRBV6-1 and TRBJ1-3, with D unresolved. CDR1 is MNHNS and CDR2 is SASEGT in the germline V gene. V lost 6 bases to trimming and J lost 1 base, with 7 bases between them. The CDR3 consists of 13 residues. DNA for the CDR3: TGTGCCAGCAGAGGCGGATCTGGAAACACCATATATTTT. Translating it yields CASRGGSGNTIYF.

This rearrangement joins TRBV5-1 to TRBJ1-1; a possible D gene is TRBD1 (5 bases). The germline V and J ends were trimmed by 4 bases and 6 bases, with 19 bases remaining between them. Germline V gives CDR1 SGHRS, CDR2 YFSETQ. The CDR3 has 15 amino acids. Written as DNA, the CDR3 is TGCGCCAGCAGCAGCCGAGGGACCGGTGTGGCTGAAGCTTTCTTT. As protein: CASSSRGTGVAEAFF.

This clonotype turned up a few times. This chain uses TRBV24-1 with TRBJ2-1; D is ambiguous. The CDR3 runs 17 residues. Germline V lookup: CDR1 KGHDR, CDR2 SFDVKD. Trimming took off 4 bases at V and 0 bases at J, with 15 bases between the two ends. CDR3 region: CATSESLPGVSYNEQFF. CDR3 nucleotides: TGTGCCACCAGTGAGTCCCTCCCTGGAGTCTCCTACAATGAGCAGTTCTTC.

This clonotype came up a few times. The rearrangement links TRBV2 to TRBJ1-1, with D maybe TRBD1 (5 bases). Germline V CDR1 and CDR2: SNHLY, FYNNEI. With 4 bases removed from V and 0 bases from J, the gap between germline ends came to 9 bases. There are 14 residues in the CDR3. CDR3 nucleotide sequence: TGTGCCAGCAGTGTACAGGCAGTGAACACTGAAGCTTTCTTT. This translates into CASSVQAVNTEAFF.